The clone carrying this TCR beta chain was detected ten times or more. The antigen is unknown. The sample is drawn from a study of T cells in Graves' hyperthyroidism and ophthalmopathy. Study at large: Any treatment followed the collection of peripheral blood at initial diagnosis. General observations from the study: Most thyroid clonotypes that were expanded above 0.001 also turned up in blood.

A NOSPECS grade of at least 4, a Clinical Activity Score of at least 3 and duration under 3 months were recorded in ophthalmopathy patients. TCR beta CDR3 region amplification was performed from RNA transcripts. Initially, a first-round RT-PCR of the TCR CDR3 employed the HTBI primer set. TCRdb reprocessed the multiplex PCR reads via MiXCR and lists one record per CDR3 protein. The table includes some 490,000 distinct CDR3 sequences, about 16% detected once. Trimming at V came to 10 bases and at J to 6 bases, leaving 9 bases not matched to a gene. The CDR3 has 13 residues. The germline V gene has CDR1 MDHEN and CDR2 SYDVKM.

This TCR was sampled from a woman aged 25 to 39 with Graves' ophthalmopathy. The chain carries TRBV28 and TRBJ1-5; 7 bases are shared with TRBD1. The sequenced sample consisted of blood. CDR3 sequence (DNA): TGTGCCACCCGGACAGGAAACCGTCAGCCCCAGCATTTT. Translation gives CATRTGNRQPQHF.